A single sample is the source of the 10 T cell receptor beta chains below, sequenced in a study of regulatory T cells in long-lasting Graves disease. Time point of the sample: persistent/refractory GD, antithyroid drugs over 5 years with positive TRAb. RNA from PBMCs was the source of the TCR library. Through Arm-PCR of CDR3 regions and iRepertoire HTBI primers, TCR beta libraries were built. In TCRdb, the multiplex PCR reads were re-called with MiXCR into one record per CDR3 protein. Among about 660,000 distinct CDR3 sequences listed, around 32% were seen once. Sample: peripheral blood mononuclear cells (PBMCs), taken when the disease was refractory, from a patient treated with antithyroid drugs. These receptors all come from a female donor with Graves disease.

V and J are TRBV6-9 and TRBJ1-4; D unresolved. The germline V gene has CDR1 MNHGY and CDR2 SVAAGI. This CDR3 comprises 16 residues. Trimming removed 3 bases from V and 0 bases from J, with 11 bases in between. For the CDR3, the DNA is TGTGCCAGCAGTTACCTCGGATCAACAACTAATGAAAAACTGTTTTTT. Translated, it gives CASSYLGSTTNEKLFF.

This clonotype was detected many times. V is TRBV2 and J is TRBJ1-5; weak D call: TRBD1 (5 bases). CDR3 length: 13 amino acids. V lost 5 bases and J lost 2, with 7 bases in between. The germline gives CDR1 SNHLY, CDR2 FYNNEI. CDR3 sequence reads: CASSTRGNQPQHF. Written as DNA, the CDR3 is TGTGCCAGCAGTACCAGGGGCAATCAGCCCCAGCATTTT.

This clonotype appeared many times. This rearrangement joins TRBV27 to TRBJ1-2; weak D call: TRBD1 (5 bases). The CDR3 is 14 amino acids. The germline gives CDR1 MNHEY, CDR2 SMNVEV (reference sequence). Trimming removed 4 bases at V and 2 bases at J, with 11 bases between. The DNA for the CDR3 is TGTGCCAGCAGTTCTTGGACAAGCAACTATGGCTACACCTTC. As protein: CASSSWTSNYGYTF.

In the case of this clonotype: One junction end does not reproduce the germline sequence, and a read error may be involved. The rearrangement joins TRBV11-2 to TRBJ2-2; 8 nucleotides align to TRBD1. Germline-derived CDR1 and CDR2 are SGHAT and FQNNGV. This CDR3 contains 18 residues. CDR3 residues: CASSQDLSGTGNTGELFF. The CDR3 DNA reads TGCGCCAGCAGCCAAGATTTAAGTGGGACAGGCAACACCGGGGAGCTGTTTTTT.

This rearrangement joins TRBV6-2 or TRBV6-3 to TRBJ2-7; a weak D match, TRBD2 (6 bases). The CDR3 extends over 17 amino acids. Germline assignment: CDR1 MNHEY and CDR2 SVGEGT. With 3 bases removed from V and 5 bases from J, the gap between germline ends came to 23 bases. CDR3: CASSYPSSGLKGDEQYF. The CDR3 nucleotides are TGTGCCAGCAGTTATCCCTCCTCCGGACTAAAAGGAGACGAGCAGTACTTC.

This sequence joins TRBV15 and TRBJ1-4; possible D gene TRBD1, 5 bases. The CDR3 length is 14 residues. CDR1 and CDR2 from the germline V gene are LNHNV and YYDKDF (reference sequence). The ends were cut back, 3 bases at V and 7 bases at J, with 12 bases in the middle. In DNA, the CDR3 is TGTGCCACCAGCAGTGGGGCCCGGGGTGAAAAACTGTTTTTT. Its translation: CATSSGARGEKLFF.

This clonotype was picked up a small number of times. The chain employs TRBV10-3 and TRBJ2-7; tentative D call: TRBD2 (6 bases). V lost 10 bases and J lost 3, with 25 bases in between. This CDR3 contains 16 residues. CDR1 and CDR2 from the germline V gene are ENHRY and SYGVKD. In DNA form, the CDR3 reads TGTGCCACCCGGGGGATAGCTGGGGGAGAAGTCTACGAGCAGTACTTC. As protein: CATRGIAGGEVYEQYF.

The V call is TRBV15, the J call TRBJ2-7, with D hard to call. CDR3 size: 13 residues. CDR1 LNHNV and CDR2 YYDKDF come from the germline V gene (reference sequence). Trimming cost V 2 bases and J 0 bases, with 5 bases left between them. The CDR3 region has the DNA TGTGCCACCAGCAGACAGAGCTCCTACGAGCAGTACTTC. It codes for CATSRQSSYEQYF.

Here the CDR3 DNA reads TGTGCCAGCAGCGTAGATCCAGGTGGGAACACTGAAGCTTTCTTT. It yields the protein CASSVDPGGNTEAFF. The chain couples TRBV9 to TRBJ1-1; D ambiguous. Per germline, CDR1 SGDLS and CDR2 YYNGEE. V dropped 0 bases and J dropped 1 base, with 10 bases sitting between them. This CDR3 spans 15 amino acids. Together with reference TRBV9 and TRBJ1-1, the CDR3 gives the full variable domain: DSGVTQTPKHLITATGQRVTLRCSPRSGDLSVYWYQQSLDQGLQFLIQYYNGEERAKGNILERFSAQQFPDLHSELNLSSLELGDSALYFCASSVDPGGNTEAFFGQGTRLTVV.

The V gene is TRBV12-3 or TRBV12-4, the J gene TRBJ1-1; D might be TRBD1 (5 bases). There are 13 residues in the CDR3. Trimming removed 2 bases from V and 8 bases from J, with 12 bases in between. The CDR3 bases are TGTGCCAGCAGTTTAAGTCAGGGTTCGGAAGCTTTCTTT. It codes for CASSLSQGSEAFF.